The rows below give T cell receptor beta chains drawn from one sample of a study of cytomegalovirus exposure and HLA in healthy donors. Clones were read by immunoSEQ multiplex PCR, and TCRdb kept only the in-frame ones, dropping some. The sample yields 100,000 to 150,000 clones, 82% seen once. What was sequenced was PBMCs. The receptors derive from a boy under 18 in good health and CMV-seronegative. Both conserved end residues are part of each CDR3. The order of the fields is CDR3 length, V gene, D gene, clone size, J gene, CDR3 protein, CDR3 DNA. D genes are given only for firm matches. Clone size appears in some rows only: once, few, many, or a class for an expanded clone.

>15|TRBV11-3|TRBD1|.|TRBJ1-4
CASSPRDRCQEKLFF
TGTGCCAGCAGCCCCCGGGACAGGTGCCAGGAAAAACTGTTTTTT
>15|TRBV5-1|TRBD2|.|TRBJ2-7
CASSETQRGPYEQYF
TGCGCCAGCAGCGAGACCCAGCGGGGGCCCTACGAGCAGTACTTC
>11|TRBV14|.|.|TRBJ2-7
CASGRQYEQYF
TGTGCCAGCGGCCGTCAATACGAGCAGTACTTC
>15|TRBV11-3|.|.|TRBJ2-6
CASSLGGSGANVLTF
TGTGCCAGCAGTCTTGGGGGGTCTGGGGCCAACGTCCTGACTTTC
>14|TRBV7-2|TRBD2|.|TRBJ2-1
CASSWGGGPFEQFF
TGTGCCAGCTCGTGGGGGGGAGGGCCTTTTGAGCAGTTCTTC
>18|TRBV5-1|TRBD1|.|TRBJ1-4
CASSLGTPLGGSNEKLFF
TGCGCCAGCAGCTTGGGCACCCCTCTAGGGGGCAGTAATGAAAAACTGTTTTTT
>18|TRBV9|TRBD1|.|TRBJ1-2
CASSVEPNPLTGGGGYTF
TGTGCCAGCAGCGTAGAACCTAATCCCCTGACAGGGGGCGGAGGCTACACCTTC
>14|TRBV30|TRBD2|.|TRBJ2-7
CAWSGAGSSYEQYF
TGTGCCTGGAGTGGAGCGGGGTCCTCCTACGAGCAGTACTTC
>19|TRBV7-9|TRBD1|.|TRBJ1-4
CASSNNRGTGGESGEKLFF
TGTGCCAGCAGTAATAACCGGGGGACAGGGGGCGAGAGCGGTGAAAAACTGTTTTTT
>15|TRBV4-1|.|.|TRBJ2-3
CASSQEQDPTDTQYF
TGCGCCAGCAGCCAAGAACAGGATCCCACAGATACGCAGTATTTT
>13|TRBV2|.|.|TRBJ2-3
CASVGGSTDTQYF
TGTGCCAGCGTGGGCGGGAGCACAGATACGCAGTATTTT
>13|TRBV30|TRBD2|.|TRBJ2-7
CAWSVGGRGEQYF
TGTGCCTGGAGTGTAGGCGGGAGGGGCGAGCAGTACTTC
>12|TRBV5-1|.|.|TRBJ2-7
CASSLGAYEQYF
TGCGCCAGCAGCTTGGGGGCCTACGAGCAGTACTTC
>15|TRBV19|TRBD1|.|TRBJ1-4
CASTQTGTGGEKLFF
TGTGCCAGTACCCAAACCGGGACAGGGGGTGAAAAACTGTTTTTT
>16|TRBV19|.|.|TRBJ2-2
CASSIVEGRSTGELFF
TGTGCCAGTAGTATAGTGGAGGGAAGGAGCACCGGGGAGCTGTTTTTT
>13|TRBV9|.|.|TRBJ1-2
CASSATGHEGYTF
TGTGCCAGCAGCGCCACGGGACATGAGGGCTACACCTTC
>15|TRBV30|.|once|TRBJ1-1
CAWSVKEGRNTEAFF
TGTGCCTGGAGTGTGAAGGAGGGACGGAACACTGAAGCTTTCTTT
>14|TRBV9|.|.|TRBJ2-1
CASSVVTDVNEQFF
TGTGCCAGCAGCGTAGTCACTGATGTAAATGAGCAGTTCTTC
>11|TRBV30|.|few|TRBJ2-7
CAWRAVNEQYF
TGTGCCTGGAGGGCCGTTAACGAGCAGTACTTC
>15|TRBV29-1|TRBD2|.|TRBJ2-5
CSVELAGEVEETQYF
TGCAGCGTTGAACTAGCGGGAGAGGTAGAAGAGACCCAGTACTTC
>13|TRBV2|.|.|TRBJ2-5
CASKLEVGETQYF
TGTGCCAGCAAGCTAGAAGTCGGAGAGACCCAGTACTTC
>15|TRBV2|TRBD2|.|TRBJ2-3
CASSEQRGVTDTQYF
TGTGCCAGCAGTGAACAGCGGGGAGTCACAGATACGCAGTATTTT
>19|TRBV19|.|.|TRBJ2-4
CASSIEKGGADLAKNIQYF
TGTGCCAGTAGTATAGAGAAGGGTGGGGCAGATTTAGCCAAAAACATTCAGTACTTC
>14|TRBV7-8|.|.|TRBJ2-7
CASSLSEMVDEQYF
TGTGCCAGCAGCTTGTCCGAGATGGTGGACGAGCAGTACTTC
>14|TRBV19|.|.|TRBJ1-2
CASSGSGGISGYTF
TGTGCCAGTAGTGGTTCCGGGGGTATCAGCGGCTACACCTTC
>14|TRBV11-2|TRBD1|.|TRBJ2-7
CASSPDRGAGEQYF
TGTGCCAGCAGCCCGGACAGGGGGGCAGGGGAGCAGTACTTC
>17|TRBV4-1|TRBD2|.|TRBJ2-2
CASSQDPLAGFTGELFF
TGCGCCAGCAGCCAAGACCCTCTAGCGGGGTTCACCGGGGAGCTGTTTTTT
>9|TRBV20-1|.|.|TRBJ1-1
CSASPKAFF
TGCAGTGCTAGTCCCAAAGCTTTCTTT
>15|TRBV13|TRBD2|few|TRBJ2-2
CASSVTSGNTGELFF
TGTGCCAGCAGCGTCACTAGCGGGAACACCGGGGAGCTGTTTTTT
>15|TRBV7-2|TRBD1|once|TRBJ2-5
CASSFGQGEVETQYF
TGTGCCAGCAGCTTTGGACAGGGGGAGGTGGAGACCCAGTACTTC
>15|TRBV28|TRBD1|.|TRBJ1-4
CASSWTRGSNEKLFF
TGTGCCAGCAGCTGGACCAGGGGGTCTAATGAAAAACTGTTTTTT
>14|TRBV30|.|.|TRBJ2-7
CAWSLRTASYEQYF
TGTGCCTGGAGCCTCCGGACAGCCTCCTACGAGCAGTACTTC
>17|TRBV11-2|TRBD2|.|TRBJ2-5
CASSSLPAGASQETQYF
TGTGCCAGCAGCTCCCTTCCCGCGGGAGCCTCCCAAGAGACCCAGTACTTC
>13|TRBV30|.|once|TRBJ1-5
CAWSTRGNQPQHF
TGTGCCTGGAGTACCCGGGGCAATCAGCCCCAGCATTTT
>15|TRBV9|.|.|TRBJ1-1
CASSYDSGGNTEAFF
TGTGCCAGCAGCTATGACAGTGGTGGGAACACTGAAGCTTTCTTT
>15|TRBV27|TRBD2|.|TRBJ2-1
CASSSSGTRGNEQFF
TGTGCCAGCAGTTCATCCGGGACTAGGGGAAATGAGCAGTTCTTC
>19|TRBV7-8|TRBD1|once|TRBJ1-4
CASSFAGTGIFGANEKLFF
TGTGCCAGCAGCTTCGCCGGGACAGGGATCTTTGGGGCTAATGAAAAACTGTTTTTT
>16|TRBV25-1|TRBD2|.|TRBJ2-2
CASSDPRGGLGGELFF
TGTGCCAGCAGTGACCCTCGGGGAGGGCTCGGGGGGGAGCTGTTTTTT
>13|TRBV6-4|TRBD2|.|TRBJ2-1
CASRGGLDNEQFF
TGTGCCAGCAGGGGGGGACTAGACAATGAGCAGTTCTTC
>13|TRBV9|TRBD1|.|TRBJ1-2
CASRAGQGYGYTF
TGTGCCAGCAGGGCGGGACAGGGCTATGGCTACACCTTC
>17|TRBV4-3|.|.|TRBJ2-3
CASSQDIAETGTDTQYF
TGCGCCAGCAGCCAAGATATAGCGGAAACCGGCACAGATACGCAGTATTTT
>16|TRBV2|.|.|TRBJ2-4
CASRREDTRGGNIQYF
TGTGCCAGCAGAAGAGAGGACACCCGGGGAGGAAACATTCAGTACTTC
>19|TRBV10-3|TRBD2|.|TRBJ2-3
CATSGHAGTSGSTTDTQYF
TGTGCCACTAGTGGACACGCCGGGACTAGCGGGAGTACCACAGATACGCAGTATTTT
>13|TRBV5-4|TRBD2|.|TRBJ2-1
CASSFGTRNEQFF
TGTGCCAGCAGCTTCGGGACTAGGAATGAGCAGTTCTTC
>15|TRBV4-1|TRBD1|.|TRBJ2-7
CASSQAPGQGYEQYF
TGCGCCAGCAGCCAAGCGCCGGGACAGGGCTACGAGCAGTACTTC
>15|TRBV28|TRBD1|.|TRBJ1-1
CASSSPRQGHTEAFF
TGTGCCAGCAGTTCCCCCAGACAGGGTCACACTGAAGCTTTCTTT
>14|TRBV6-5|.|.|TRBJ1-3
CASSRGISGNTIYF
TGTGCCAGCAGCCGGGGTATCTCTGGAAACACCATATATTTT
>17|TRBV4-2|TRBD2|.|TRBJ2-1
CASSQDVKTGGRGRMFF
TGTGCCAGCAGCCAAGATGTTAAGACGGGCGGGAGGGGTAGGATGTTCTTC
>13|TRBV29-1|.|.|TRBJ1-2
CSAPDGLNYGYTF
TGCAGCGCACCCGACGGACTTAACTATGGCTACACCTTC
>14|TRBV28|.|.|TRBJ2-5
CASSLLGRTETQYF
TGTGCCAGCAGTTTACTGGGGCGGACGGAGACCCAGTACTTC
>11|TRBV14|.|.|TRBJ2-4
CASSQSGIQYF
TGTGCCAGCAGCCAAAGCGGCATTCAGTACTTC
>14|TRBV5-5|.|.|TRBJ2-6
CASTEISGANVLTF
TGTGCCAGCACTGAGATCTCTGGGGCCAACGTCCTGACTTTC
>14|TRBV7-9|TRBD1|.|TRBJ1-2
CASSRTGGNYGYTF
TGTGCCAGCAGCCGGACAGGGGGGAACTATGGCTACACCTTC